Listed below are T cell receptor beta chains from one sample, sequenced in a study of T cell responses to AZD1222 COVID-19 vaccine. Repertoires were generated with immunoSEQ multiplex PCR, while TCRdb's copy carries only in-frame clones and drops some. The sample yields about 140,000 clones, approximately 90% seen once. The sequencing here drew on peripheral blood, taken 28 days after the second AZD1222 dose. Receptors originate from an adult who received the AZD1222 COVID-19 vaccine. The CDR3 runs from the conserved cysteine through the conserved F or W. D genes are given only for firm matches. Part of the rows lack a size; the others show once, few, many or a class for expanded clones.

v_gene: TRBV18; d_gene: TRBD1; j_gene: TRBJ1-2; abundance: once; CDR3nt: TGTGCCAGCTCACCACGTGGGTTCGGACAGGGGGATGGCTACACCTTC; CDR3aa: CASSPRGFGQGDGYTF
v_gene: TRBV6-2/TRBV6-3; d_gene: TRBD1; j_gene: TRBJ2-1; abundance: -; CDR3nt: TGTGCCAGCAGTTATAGGGGACAGGGTGTTGAGCAGTTCTTC; CDR3aa: CASSYRGQGVEQFF
v_gene: TRBV6-5; d_gene: -; j_gene: TRBJ2-2; abundance: -; CDR3nt: TGTGCCAGCAGGGTGGGAGCGGCGAACACCGGGGAGCTGTTTTTT; CDR3aa: CASRVGAANTGELFF
v_gene: TRBV19; d_gene: -; j_gene: TRBJ1-4; abundance: -; CDR3nt: TGTGCCAGTAGTACCTCAGGGGATCGTGGTGAAAAACTGTTTTTT; CDR3aa: CASSTSGDRGEKLFF
v_gene: TRBV19; d_gene: -; j_gene: TRBJ2-3; abundance: -; CDR3nt: TGTGCCAGTACCCCGGGTGGTTTAGAAGGGACAGATACGCAGTATTTT; CDR3aa: CASTPGGLEGTDTQYF
v_gene: TRBV11-1; d_gene: -; j_gene: TRBJ2-5; abundance: -; CDR3nt: TGTGCCAGCAGCCAGGGGTACCAAGAGACCCAGTACTTC; CDR3aa: CASSQGYQETQYF
v_gene: TRBV4-1; d_gene: TRBD2; j_gene: TRBJ2-1; abundance: -; CDR3nt: TGCGCCAGCAGCCAAGTTAGACTAGCGGTCTACAATGAGCAGTTCTTC; CDR3aa: CASSQVRLAVYNEQFF
v_gene: TRBV4-3; d_gene: -; j_gene: TRBJ1-2; abundance: -; CDR3nt: TGCGCCAGCAGCCTCAGGGGTACTAACTATGGCTACACCTTC; CDR3aa: CASSLRGTNYGYTF
v_gene: TRBV28; d_gene: -; j_gene: TRBJ2-3; abundance: -; CDR3nt: TGTGCCAGCAGTTTAAGGGGCGGGACGCAGTATTTT; CDR3aa: CASSLRGGTQYF
v_gene: TRBV7-9; d_gene: TRBD1; j_gene: TRBJ2-1; abundance: -; CDR3nt: TGTGCCAGCAGCGCATCCACAGGGGGTAAAGAGCAGTTCTTC; CDR3aa: CASSASTGGKEQFF
v_gene: TRBV7-2; d_gene: -; j_gene: TRBJ2-5; abundance: -; CDR3nt: TGTGCCAGCAGCTTAGCAGTTGGGAACAGTTGGAAATCCCAAGAGACCCAGTACTTC; CDR3aa: CASSLAVGNSWKSQETQYF
v_gene: TRBV4-3; d_gene: TRBD1; j_gene: TRBJ1-2; abundance: -; CDR3nt: TGCGCCAGCAGCCAAGACCAGTGGACAGGGGCTTTAGGCTACACCTTC; CDR3aa: CASSQDQWTGALGYTF
v_gene: TRBV12-3/TRBV12-4; d_gene: -; j_gene: TRBJ1-1; abundance: -; CDR3nt: TGTGCCAGCAGCCCCGATTTAAGCACTGAAGCTTTCTTT; CDR3aa: CASSPDLSTEAFF
v_gene: TRBV29-1; d_gene: TRBD2; j_gene: TRBJ2-1; abundance: -; CDR3nt: TGCAGCGTTGAGGAGCGGGAGAGCAATGAGCAGTTCTTC; CDR3aa: CSVEERESNEQFF
v_gene: TRBV3-1/TRBV3-2; d_gene: TRBD1; j_gene: TRBJ1-5; abundance: -; CDR3nt: TGTGCCAGCAGCCGGGACAGGACTAATCAGCCCCAGCATTTT; CDR3aa: CASSRDRTNQPQHF
v_gene: TRBV11-2; d_gene: -; j_gene: TRBJ1-2; abundance: few; CDR3nt: TGTGCCAGCAATACGAGGGGCCCTGGGTACTATGGCTACACCTTC; CDR3aa: CASNTRGPGYYGYTF
v_gene: TRBV4-1; d_gene: -; j_gene: TRBJ1-1; abundance: -; CDR3nt: TGCGCCAGCAGCCATGACCCGAACACTGAAGCTTTCTTT; CDR3aa: CASSHDPNTEAFF
v_gene: TRBV28; d_gene: -; j_gene: TRBJ2-1; abundance: -; CDR3nt: TGTGCCAGCAGGGATTTAATCAATGAGCAGTTCTTC; CDR3aa: CASRDLINEQFF
v_gene: TRBV27; d_gene: -; j_gene: TRBJ2-7; abundance: -; CDR3nt: TGTGCCAGCAGTACAGGGTTCGGTTACGAGCAGTACTTC; CDR3aa: CASSTGFGYEQYF
v_gene: TRBV5-5; d_gene: TRBD1; j_gene: TRBJ2-7; abundance: once; CDR3nt: TGTGCCAGCAGCCGGACAGGGAACGAGCAGTACTTC; CDR3aa: CASSRTGNEQYF
v_gene: TRBV27; d_gene: TRBD2; j_gene: TRBJ2-3; abundance: -; CDR3nt: TGTGCCAGCAGGGGTACCGGGACTAGCGGGGATAGCACAGATACGCAGTATTTT; CDR3aa: CASRGTGTSGDSTDTQYF
v_gene: TRBV10-3; d_gene: -; j_gene: TRBJ1-1; abundance: -; CDR3nt: TGTGCCATCAGTGGGACCGAGGGGGTTGGGGCTGAAGCTTTCTTT; CDR3aa: CAISGTEGVGAEAFF
v_gene: TRBV24-1; d_gene: -; j_gene: TRBJ1-1; abundance: once; CDR3nt: TGTGCCACCAGTGATCGTAGAGGGCCGAACACTGAAGCTTTCTTT; CDR3aa: CATSDRRGPNTEAFF
v_gene: TRBV9; d_gene: TRBD2; j_gene: TRBJ2-1; abundance: -; CDR3nt: TGTGCCAGCAGCACAACTAGCGGGAGTATGCATGAGCAGTTCTTC; CDR3aa: CASSTTSGSMHEQFF
v_gene: TRBV6-5; d_gene: TRBD2; j_gene: TRBJ2-3; abundance: -; CDR3nt: TGTGCCAGCAGAAGCGGGGGGGCCCCAGATACGCAGTATTTT; CDR3aa: CASRSGGAPDTQYF
v_gene: TRBV2; d_gene: TRBD1; j_gene: TRBJ1-5; abundance: -; CDR3nt: TGTGCCAGCAGGCGGGACAGGGATCAGCCCCAGCATTTT; CDR3aa: CASRRDRDQPQHF
v_gene: TRBV7-3; d_gene: -; j_gene: TRBJ1-1; abundance: -; CDR3nt: TGTGCCAGCAGCTTATATCCAGGGAACACTGAAGCTTTCTTT; CDR3aa: CASSLYPGNTEAFF
v_gene: TRBV10-3; d_gene: -; j_gene: TRBJ1-3; abundance: -; CDR3nt: TGTGCCATCACGGAGGCTAGGGGAAACACCATATATTTT; CDR3aa: CAITEARGNTIYF
v_gene: TRBV24-1; d_gene: -; j_gene: TRBJ2-5; abundance: -; CDR3nt: TGTGCCACCAGTGAGTTGGGCCAAGAGACCCAGTACTTC; CDR3aa: CATSELGQETQYF
v_gene: TRBV28; d_gene: TRBD2; j_gene: TRBJ2-7; abundance: -; CDR3nt: TGTGCCAGCAGTTTATGGGGTAGCGGGTCACGGGGGGAGCAGTACTTC; CDR3aa: CASSLWGSGSRGEQYF
v_gene: TRBV5-3; d_gene: TRBD1; j_gene: TRBJ1-5; abundance: -; CDR3nt: TGTGCCAGAAGACAGGACAGGGTTTCTCAGCCCCAGCATTTT; CDR3aa: CARRQDRVSQPQHF
v_gene: TRBV4-1; d_gene: -; j_gene: TRBJ1-6; abundance: -; CDR3nt: TGCGCCAGCAGCCAAGTGGAGGGATCGAGGAATTCACCCCTCCACTTT; CDR3aa: CASSQVEGSRNSPLHF
v_gene: TRBV7-2; d_gene: TRBD2; j_gene: TRBJ2-5; abundance: -; CDR3nt: TGTGCCAGCAGCTCCCGACTAGCGGGGGTGCAGACCCAGTACTTC; CDR3aa: CASSSRLAGVQTQYF
v_gene: TRBV27; d_gene: TRBD1; j_gene: TRBJ2-7; abundance: -; CDR3nt: TGTGCCAGCAGCCCCAGGACAGGGAGCGTAGACGAGCAGTACTTC; CDR3aa: CASSPRTGSVDEQYF
v_gene: TRBV2; d_gene: -; j_gene: TRBJ2-1; abundance: -; CDR3nt: TGTGCCAGCAGTGAATCAGGGCCTACCAATGAGCAGTTCTTC; CDR3aa: CASSESGPTNEQFF
v_gene: TRBV19; d_gene: -; j_gene: TRBJ2-1; abundance: -; CDR3nt: TGTGCCAGTAGCCCTCGTGGCTATGGGGGGTACAATGAGCAGTTCTTC; CDR3aa: CASSPRGYGGYNEQFF
v_gene: TRBV3-1/TRBV3-2; d_gene: TRBD2; j_gene: TRBJ2-1; abundance: -; CDR3nt: TGTGCCAGCAGCCAAGATCTGGCTAGCGGGAGACATGAGCAGTTCTTC; CDR3aa: CASSQDLASGRHEQFF
v_gene: TRBV19; d_gene: TRBD1; j_gene: TRBJ1-1; abundance: -; CDR3nt: TGTGCCAGTAGTACCTCCGGGACAGGGGCTGAAGCTTTCTTT; CDR3aa: CASSTSGTGAEAFF
v_gene: TRBV6-5; d_gene: -; j_gene: TRBJ1-3; abundance: -; CDR3nt: TGTGCCAGCAGTTACTCGGGCCGGGTCGGTGGAAACACCATATATTTT; CDR3aa: CASSYSGRVGGNTIYF
v_gene: TRBV2; d_gene: TRBD1; j_gene: TRBJ1-2; abundance: -; CDR3nt: TGTGCCAGCAGTGCCGGGACAGATTATGGCTACACCTTC; CDR3aa: CASSAGTDYGYTF
v_gene: TRBV7-3; d_gene: -; j_gene: TRBJ2-2; abundance: -; CDR3nt: TGTGCCAGCAGCCCCCGGGAGCGCACCGGGGAGCTGTTTTTT; CDR3aa: CASSPRERTGELFF
v_gene: TRBV29-1; d_gene: -; j_gene: TRBJ2-1; abundance: -; CDR3nt: TGCAGCGTTACTCGGGGTTCCTACAATGAGCAGTTCTTC; CDR3aa: CSVTRGSYNEQFF
v_gene: TRBV5-1; d_gene: TRBD2; j_gene: TRBJ2-5; abundance: -; CDR3nt: TGCGCCAGCAGCTTATCACTAGCGAACGGGGAGACCCAGTACTTC; CDR3aa: CASSLSLANGETQYF
v_gene: TRBV11-3; d_gene: TRBD2; j_gene: TRBJ2-3; abundance: -; CDR3nt: TGTGCCAGCAGCCGCCGACTAGCGGGGGCAGATACGCAGTATTTT; CDR3aa: CASSRRLAGADTQYF
v_gene: TRBV3-1/TRBV3-2; d_gene: TRBD2; j_gene: TRBJ2-7; abundance: -; CDR3nt: TGTGCCAGCAGCCGACTAGCGGGGTACGAGCAGTACTTC; CDR3aa: CASSRLAGYEQYF
v_gene: TRBV9; d_gene: -; j_gene: TRBJ1-1; abundance: -; CDR3nt: TGTGCCAGCACCGAGAAATGGGACACAGAAGCTTTCTTT; CDR3aa: CASTEKWDTEAFF
v_gene: TRBV7-9; d_gene: TRBD2; j_gene: TRBJ2-1; abundance: -; CDR3nt: TGTGCCAGCAGCTTAGCCCCACTGGCGGGAGGTACCGAGCAGTTCTTC; CDR3aa: CASSLAPLAGGTEQFF
v_gene: TRBV6-5; d_gene: -; j_gene: TRBJ2-4; abundance: -; CDR3nt: TGTGCCAGCAGTTCCCGGGGGACCCTAGCCAAAAACATTCAGTACTTC; CDR3aa: CASSSRGTLAKNIQYF
v_gene: TRBV19; d_gene: TRBD1; j_gene: TRBJ1-6; abundance: -; CDR3nt: TGTGCCAGTAGTCCACCGGGACAGGGTCCCCTGCGGGCACCCCTCCACTTT; CDR3aa: CASSPPGQGPLRAPLHF
v_gene: TRBV10-3; d_gene: TRBD2; j_gene: TRBJ2-2; abundance: -; CDR3nt: TGTGCCATCAGTGAAGGGGGCGGGAGGGGCCCCGGGGAGCTGTTTTTT; CDR3aa: CAISEGGGRGPGELFF
v_gene: TRBV28; d_gene: TRBD1; j_gene: TRBJ1-2; abundance: once; CDR3nt: TGTGCCAGCAGTGTCACGGGACAGCCTGGGGGCTACACCTTC; CDR3aa: CASSVTGQPGGYTF
v_gene: TRBV7-2; d_gene: -; j_gene: TRBJ1-1; abundance: -; CDR3nt: TGTGCCAGCAGACAGAAAAGATCTATGGGCACTGAAGCTTTCTTT; CDR3aa: CASRQKRSMGTEAFF
v_gene: TRBV5-1; d_gene: TRBD1; j_gene: TRBJ2-7; abundance: -; CDR3nt: TGCGCCAGCAGCCCCACAGGGGTCGGCGAGCAGTACTTC; CDR3aa: CASSPTGVGEQYF
v_gene: TRBV14; d_gene: -; j_gene: TRBJ1-1; abundance: -; CDR3nt: TGTGCCAGCAGCCAAGAAAGGGTGGGAAACACTGAAGCTTTCTTT; CDR3aa: CASSQERVGNTEAFF
v_gene: TRBV7-3; d_gene: -; j_gene: TRBJ1-1; abundance: -; CDR3nt: TGTGCCAGCAGCTTCGAGGGGCGGAACACTGAAGCTTTCTTT; CDR3aa: CASSFEGRNTEAFF
v_gene: TRBV5-4; d_gene: TRBD1; j_gene: TRBJ2-7; abundance: -; CDR3nt: TGTGCCAGCAGCTTGTTCGGGACAGGGGTGGGTGAGCAGTACTTC; CDR3aa: CASSLFGTGVGEQYF
v_gene: TRBV12-5; d_gene: -; j_gene: TRBJ1-2; abundance: -; CDR3nt: TGTGCTAGTGGTTTGTACCAAGGGGCAGGATACGAAGGAGGCTATGGCTACACCTTC; CDR3aa: CASGLYQGAGYEGGYGYTF
v_gene: TRBV5-6; d_gene: -; j_gene: TRBJ2-7; abundance: -; CDR3nt: TGTGCCAGCAGCTCTGGGATATCTGTTGACGAGCAGTACTTC; CDR3aa: CASSSGISVDEQYF
v_gene: TRBV28; d_gene: -; j_gene: TRBJ2-6; abundance: -; CDR3nt: TGTGCCAGCAGCAGACAGCGCTCTGGGGCCAACGTCCTGACTTTC; CDR3aa: CASSRQRSGANVLTF